What follows describes a single TCR beta chain. This clone's antigen is unknown. Per-base quality was not reported, and no clone a single base away is much larger than it. This sample is drawn from a study of shared clonotypes between healthy human individuals (dated by TCRdb to about 2020). In terms of the full investigation: Three men and a couple of women, aged 18 to 49 years, made up the cohort. The study deeply sequenced blood TCR repertoires of five healthy adults to estimate repertoire size and the extent of clonotype sharing between individuals. Each donor's leukapheresis produced roughly between about 0.8 and 8.9 billion PBMCs. For each donor, CD4 naive and CD4 memory were each given three plates, CD8 naive was given two plates, and CD8 memory was given one plate. Libraries were prepared and TCR repertoires were sequenced by different laboratories using diverse techniques, in order to increase sequencing depth and limit assay-specific biases. The paper as a whole reports these results and caveats: Incomplete sequencing was indicated by rarefaction of sorted-subset datasets, despite the large sequencing depth. Because the study included a small number of donors, the genetic and exposure-history diversity represented was limited. Compared with non-shared clonotypes, clonotypes shared by all four sorted-subset donors had higher generation probabilities. Sampling was restricted to blood, and TCR repertoires in tissue are likely to differ from TCR repertoires in blood. Based on pairwise subsampling, the degree of clonotype sharing among donors was expected to be affected by sequencing depth. Naive subsets generally had larger estimated clonotype richness than memory subsets. Across a few donors, around 5% of naive CD4, approximately 3.6% of naive CD8, around 2.1% of memory CD4, and approximately 0.4% of memory CD8 clonotypes were shared.

The donors were healthy, HIV-negative adults with no recently reported acute infections or vaccinations. All donors were Caucasian adults living in Nashville, Tennessee, USA. CD4+ T cells were enriched through magnetic negative selection, after which naive cells were positively selected on CD45RA and the remaining negative fraction served as the memory subset. Blood was obtained by leukapheresis, after which PBMCs were separated by Ficoll-Histopaque density gradient centrifugation and cryopreserved in liquid nitrogen vapor phase. Purity and quantity of every magnetically sorted T cell population were checked by analytical flow cytometry. Genomic DNA was isolated from each sorted fraction and quantified by UV absorbance on a Nanodrop 2000c. Using the deep immunoSEQ assay, multiplex PCR amplified TCR CDR3 regions from genomic DNA. Genomic DNA extracted from each cell subset was distributed evenly over all wells of several immunoSEQ 96-well plates, and each plate served as one replicate. For sorted subsets, around 0.2 ug genomic DNA, equal to 25,000 to 35,000 T cell genomes, was loaded into each replicate PCR. Purified libraries were measured with a Qubit 3.0 fluorometer, size-checked on a Bioanalyzer 2100, and measured again with the KAPA Library Quantification kit. Every immunoSEQ 96-well plate was sequenced on a separate single-read 150-cycle Illumina NextSeq 550 flow cell. Processing in the source paper ran as follows. The immunoSEQ output contained only junctional sequences without quality scores, so filtering could not match that applied to full-length reads. Sequences were annotated with PyIR, a Python wrapper for IgBLAST v1.9, using IMGT germline references to assign V/J genes and CDR3. Reads were filtered out if the reads had weak V/J assignments (E-value above 1e-6), no CDR3, stop codons, out-of-frame junctions, or ambiguous translated residues. A V3J clonotype was defined by an identical inferred V gene, J gene, and CDR3 amino acid sequence. The percentage overlap between two repertoires was calculated by dividing the number of shared unique clonotypes by the size of the smaller repertoire. RTK rarefaction, the Chao1 estimator, and Recon v2.1 estimates of unobserved clonotypes were used to assess repertoire richness. Generation probabilities were computed with OLGA for all TCRbeta clonotypes obtained by the gDNA method from several donors. The table was pulled from immuneACCESS by TCRdb, which kept in-frame rearrangements only. Such tables lose some clones; where checked, under half of the loss comes from unresolved V genes, and the rest has no known cause. V and J calls plus clone size are reproduced from that table; the DNA served to infer D and trimming. This sample comprises approximately 2.4 million clones, 90% to 96% of them detected only once. 0.1% to 0.15% of the sample belongs to the ten largest clones.

Via the germline V gene, CDR1 is SGDLS and CDR2 YYNGEE. Deletion took 0 bases off V and 0 bases off J, with a span of 8 bases between the germline ends. The CDR3 starts with the cysteine, ends with the phenylalanine, and has 15 residues. The sequence is cut down to CDR3 DNA, 45 bases in frame from base 1. Sequencing input: naive CD4+ T cells sorted from blood. This specimen's cell subset or site label, interpreted: CD45RA+ positively selected. The TCR sequence derives from a man aged 18 to 30 in good health. The sequence is built from TRBV9 and TRBJ2-3; the D element might be TRBD1 or TRBD2, as each aligns at 5 bases. The CDR3 reads as follows: CASSVDEGSTDTQYF. The base sequence is TGTGCCAGCAGCGTAGATGAGGGGAGCACAGATACGCAGTATTTT.